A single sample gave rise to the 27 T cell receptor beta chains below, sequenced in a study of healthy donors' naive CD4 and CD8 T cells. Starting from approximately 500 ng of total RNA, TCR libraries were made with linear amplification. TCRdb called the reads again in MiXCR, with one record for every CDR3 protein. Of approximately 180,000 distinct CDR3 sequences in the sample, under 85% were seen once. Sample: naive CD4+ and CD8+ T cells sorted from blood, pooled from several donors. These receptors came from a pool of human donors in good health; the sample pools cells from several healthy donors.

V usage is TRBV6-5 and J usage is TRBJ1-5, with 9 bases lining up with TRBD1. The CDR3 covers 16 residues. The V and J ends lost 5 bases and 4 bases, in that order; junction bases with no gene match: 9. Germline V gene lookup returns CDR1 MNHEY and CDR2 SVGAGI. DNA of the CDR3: TGTGCCAGCAGTGCCTTGGGGACAGGGCGTAATCAGCCCCAGCATTTT. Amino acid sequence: CASSALGTGRNQPQHF.

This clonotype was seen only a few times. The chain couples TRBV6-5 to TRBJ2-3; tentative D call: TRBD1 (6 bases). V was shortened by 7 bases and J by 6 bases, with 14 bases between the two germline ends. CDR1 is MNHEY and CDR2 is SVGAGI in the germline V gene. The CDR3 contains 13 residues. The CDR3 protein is CASKRYRADTQYF. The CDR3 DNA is TGTGCCAGCAAGCGATACAGGGCGGATACGCAGTATTTT.

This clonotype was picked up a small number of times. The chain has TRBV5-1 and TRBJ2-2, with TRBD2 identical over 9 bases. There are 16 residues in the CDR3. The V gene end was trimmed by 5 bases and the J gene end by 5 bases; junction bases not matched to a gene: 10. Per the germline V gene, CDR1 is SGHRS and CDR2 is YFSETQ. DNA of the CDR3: TGCGCCAGCAGTCTCCGTGCGGGAGGGAATACCGGGGAGCTGTTTTTT. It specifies CASSLRAGGNTGELFF.

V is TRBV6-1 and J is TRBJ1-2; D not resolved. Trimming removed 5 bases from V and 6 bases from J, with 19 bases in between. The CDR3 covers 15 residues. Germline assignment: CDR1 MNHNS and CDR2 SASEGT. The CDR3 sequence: CASSPAVGGRDGYTF. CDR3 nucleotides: TGTGCCAGCAGTCCAGCCGTCGGAGGGAGGGATGGCTACACCTTC.

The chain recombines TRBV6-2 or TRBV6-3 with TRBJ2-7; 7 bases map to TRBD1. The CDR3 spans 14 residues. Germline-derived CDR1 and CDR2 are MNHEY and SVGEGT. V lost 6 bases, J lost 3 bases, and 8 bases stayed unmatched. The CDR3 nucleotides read TGTGCCAGCAGGCGACAGGGAACTGACTACGAGCAGTACTTC. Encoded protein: CASRRQGTDYEQYF.

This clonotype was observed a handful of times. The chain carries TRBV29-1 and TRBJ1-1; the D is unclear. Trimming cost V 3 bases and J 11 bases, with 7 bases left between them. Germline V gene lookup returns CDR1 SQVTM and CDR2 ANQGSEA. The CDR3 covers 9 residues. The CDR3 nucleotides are TGCAGCGTTGATCCGGGGGCTTTCTTT. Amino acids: CSVDPGAFF.

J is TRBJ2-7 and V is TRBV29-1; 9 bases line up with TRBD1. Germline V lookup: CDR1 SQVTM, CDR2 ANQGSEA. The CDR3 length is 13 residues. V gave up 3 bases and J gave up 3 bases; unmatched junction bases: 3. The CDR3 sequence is CSVDSGQGYEQYF. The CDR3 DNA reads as TGCAGCGTTGATTCGGGACAGGGCTACGAGCAGTACTTC.

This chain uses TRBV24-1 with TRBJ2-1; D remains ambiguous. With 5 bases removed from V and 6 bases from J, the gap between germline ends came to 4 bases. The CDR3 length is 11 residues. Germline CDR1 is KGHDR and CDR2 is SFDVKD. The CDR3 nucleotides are TGTGCCACCAGTGCCGTCAATGAGCAGTTCTTC. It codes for CATSAVNEQFF.

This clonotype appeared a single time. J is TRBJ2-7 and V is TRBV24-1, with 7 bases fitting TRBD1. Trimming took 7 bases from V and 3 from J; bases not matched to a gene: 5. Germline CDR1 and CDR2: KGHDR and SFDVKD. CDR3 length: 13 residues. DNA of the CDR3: TGTGCCACCAGCAGACAGGGATTCTACGAGCAGTACTTC. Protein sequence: CATSRQGFYEQYF.

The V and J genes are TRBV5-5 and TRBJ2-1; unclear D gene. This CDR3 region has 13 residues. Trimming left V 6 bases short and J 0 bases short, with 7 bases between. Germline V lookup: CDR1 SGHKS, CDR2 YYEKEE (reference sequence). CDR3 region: CASIEASYNEQFF. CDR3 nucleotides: TGTGCCAGCATAGAGGCCTCCTACAATGAGCAGTTCTTC.

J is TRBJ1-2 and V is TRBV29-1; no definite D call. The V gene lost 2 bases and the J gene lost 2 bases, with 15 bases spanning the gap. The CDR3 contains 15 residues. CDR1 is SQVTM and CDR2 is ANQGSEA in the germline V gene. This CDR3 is CSVESKAEYNYGYTF. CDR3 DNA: TGCAGCGTTGAAAGTAAGGCAGAGTACAACTATGGCTACACCTTC.

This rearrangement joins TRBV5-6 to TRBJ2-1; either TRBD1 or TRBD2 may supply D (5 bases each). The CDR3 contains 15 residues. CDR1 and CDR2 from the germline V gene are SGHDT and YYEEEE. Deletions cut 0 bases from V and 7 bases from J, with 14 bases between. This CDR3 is CASSLEDAGSNEQFF. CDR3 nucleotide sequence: TGTGCCAGCAGCTTGGAAGATGCAGGGAGTAATGAGCAGTTCTTC.

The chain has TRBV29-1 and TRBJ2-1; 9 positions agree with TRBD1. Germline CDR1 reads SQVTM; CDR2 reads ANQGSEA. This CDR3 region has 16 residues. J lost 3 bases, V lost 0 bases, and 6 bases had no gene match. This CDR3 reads CSVEDGTGRRYNEQFF. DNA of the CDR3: TGCAGCGTTGAAGATGGGACAGGGAGGCGCTACAATGAGCAGTTCTTC.

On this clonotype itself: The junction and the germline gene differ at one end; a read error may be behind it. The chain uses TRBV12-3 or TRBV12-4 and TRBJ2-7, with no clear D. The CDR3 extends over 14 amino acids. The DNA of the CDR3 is TGCGCCAGCAGTTTAGGCCAGCAAGCCTACGAGCAGTACTTC. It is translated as CASSLGQQAYEQYF.

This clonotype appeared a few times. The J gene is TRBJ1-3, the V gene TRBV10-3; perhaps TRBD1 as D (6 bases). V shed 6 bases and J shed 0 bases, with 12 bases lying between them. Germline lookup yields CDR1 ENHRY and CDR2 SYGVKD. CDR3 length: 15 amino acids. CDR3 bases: TGTGCCATCAGGGATGACAGGCTCTCTGGAAACACCATATATTTT. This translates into CAIRDDRLSGNTIYF.

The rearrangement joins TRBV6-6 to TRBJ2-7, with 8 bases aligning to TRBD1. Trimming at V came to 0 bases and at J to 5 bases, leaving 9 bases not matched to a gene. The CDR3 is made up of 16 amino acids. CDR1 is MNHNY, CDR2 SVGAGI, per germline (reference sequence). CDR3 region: CASSYSPRTGSHEQYF. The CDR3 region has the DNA TGTGCCAGCAGTTACTCCCCTCGGACAGGGAGCCACGAGCAGTACTTC.

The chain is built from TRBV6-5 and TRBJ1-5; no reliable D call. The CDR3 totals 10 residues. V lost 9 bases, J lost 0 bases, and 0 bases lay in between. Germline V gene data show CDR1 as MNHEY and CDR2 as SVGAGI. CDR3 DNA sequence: TGTGCCAGTAGCAATCAGCCCCAGCATTTT. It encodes CASSNQPQHF.

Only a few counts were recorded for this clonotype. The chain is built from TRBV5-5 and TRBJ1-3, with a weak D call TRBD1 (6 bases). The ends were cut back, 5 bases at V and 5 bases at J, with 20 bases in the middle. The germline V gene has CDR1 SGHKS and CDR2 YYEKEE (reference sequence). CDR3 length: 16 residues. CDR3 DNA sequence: TGTGCCAGCAGTAACGAACAGGGAGGATTAAGAAACACCATATATTTT. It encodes CASSNEQGGLRNTIYF.

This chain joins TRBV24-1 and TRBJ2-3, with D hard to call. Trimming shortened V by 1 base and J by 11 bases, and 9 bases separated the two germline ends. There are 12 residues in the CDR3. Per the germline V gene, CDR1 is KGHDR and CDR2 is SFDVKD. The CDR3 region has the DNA TGTGCCACCAGTGATTTACTTGGAGAGCAGTATTTT. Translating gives CATSDLLGEQYF.

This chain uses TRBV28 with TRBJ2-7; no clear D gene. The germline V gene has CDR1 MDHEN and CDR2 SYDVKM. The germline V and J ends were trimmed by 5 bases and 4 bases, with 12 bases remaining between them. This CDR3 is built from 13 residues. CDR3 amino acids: CASSPGSRYEQYF. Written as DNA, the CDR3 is TGTGCCAGCAGTCCCGGCTCAAGGTACGAGCAGTACTTC. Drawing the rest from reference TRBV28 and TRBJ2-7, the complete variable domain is DVKVTQSSRYLVKRTGEKVFLECVQDMDHENMFWYRQDPGLGLRLIYFSYDVKMKEKGDIPEGYSVSREKKERFSLILESASTNQTSMYLCASSPGSRYEQYFGPGTRLTVT.

Here the CDR3 reads CSAQAEGAQYF. The CDR3 DNA follows: TGCAGCGCGCAAGCCGAGGGGGCGCAGTATTTT. The genes are TRBV29-1 and TRBJ2-3; TRBD1 might be the D (6 bases). The V gene lost 7 bases and the J gene lost 10 bases, with 15 bases spanning the gap. Germline V gives CDR1 SQVTM, CDR2 ANQGSEA. The CDR3 extends over 11 amino acids.

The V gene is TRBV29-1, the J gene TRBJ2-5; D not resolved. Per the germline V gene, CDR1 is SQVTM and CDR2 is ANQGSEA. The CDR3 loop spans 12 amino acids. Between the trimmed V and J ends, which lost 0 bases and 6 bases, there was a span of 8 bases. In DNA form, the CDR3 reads TGCAGCGTTGAAGATATGCGTAAGACCCAGTACTTC. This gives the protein CSVEDMRKTQYF. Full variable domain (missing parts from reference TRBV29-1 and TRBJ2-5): SAVISQKPSRDICQRGTSLTIQCQVDSQVTMMFWYRQQPGQSLTLIATANQGSEATYESGFVIDKFPISRPNLTFSTLTVSNMSPEDSSIYLCSVEDMRKTQYFGPGTRLLVL.

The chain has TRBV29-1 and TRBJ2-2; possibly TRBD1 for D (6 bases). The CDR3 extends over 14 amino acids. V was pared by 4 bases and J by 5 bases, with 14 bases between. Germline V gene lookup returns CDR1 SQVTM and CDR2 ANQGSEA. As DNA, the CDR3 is TGCAGCGTTGGTCCCTCAGGGGTTACCGGGGAGCTGTTTTTT. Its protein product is CSVGPSGVTGELFF.

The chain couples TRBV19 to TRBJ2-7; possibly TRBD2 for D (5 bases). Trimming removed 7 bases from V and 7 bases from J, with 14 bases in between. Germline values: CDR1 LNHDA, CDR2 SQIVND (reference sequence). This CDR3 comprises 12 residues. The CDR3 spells CASTGSPGEQYF. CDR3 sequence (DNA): TGTGCCAGTACCGGTTCTCCGGGGGAGCAGTACTTC.

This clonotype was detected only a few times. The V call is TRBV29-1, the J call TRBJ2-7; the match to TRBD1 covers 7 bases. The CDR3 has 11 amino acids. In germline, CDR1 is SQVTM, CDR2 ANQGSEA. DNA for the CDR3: TGCAGTACAGGGGATACCTACGAGCAGTACTTC. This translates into CSTGDTYEQYF.

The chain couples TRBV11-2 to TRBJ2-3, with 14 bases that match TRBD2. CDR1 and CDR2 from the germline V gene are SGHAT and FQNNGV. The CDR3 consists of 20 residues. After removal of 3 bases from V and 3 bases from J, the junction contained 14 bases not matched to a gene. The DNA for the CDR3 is TGTGCCAGCAGCTTCTCGGGACTAGCGGGGGAAATGTGGGATACAGATACGCAGTATTTT. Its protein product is CASSFSGLAGEMWDTDTQYF.

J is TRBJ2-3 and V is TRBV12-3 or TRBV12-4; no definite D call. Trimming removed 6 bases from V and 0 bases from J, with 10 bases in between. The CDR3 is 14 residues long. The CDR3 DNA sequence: TGTGCCAGCAGCCCCGCGGACAGCACAGATACGCAGTATTTT. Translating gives CASSPADSTDTQYF.